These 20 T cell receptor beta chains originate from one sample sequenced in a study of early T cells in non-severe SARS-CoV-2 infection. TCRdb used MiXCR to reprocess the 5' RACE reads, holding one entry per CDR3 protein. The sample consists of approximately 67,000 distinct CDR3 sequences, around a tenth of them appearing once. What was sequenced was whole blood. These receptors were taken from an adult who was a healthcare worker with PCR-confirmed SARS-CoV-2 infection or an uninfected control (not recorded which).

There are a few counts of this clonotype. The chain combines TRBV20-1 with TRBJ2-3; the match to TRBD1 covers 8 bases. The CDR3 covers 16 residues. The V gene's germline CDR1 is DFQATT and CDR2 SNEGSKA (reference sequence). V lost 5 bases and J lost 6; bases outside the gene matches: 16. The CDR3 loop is CSADPRQGRGADTQYF. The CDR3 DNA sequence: TGCAGTGCTGATCCCCGACAGGGGCGAGGGGCGGATACGCAGTATTTT.

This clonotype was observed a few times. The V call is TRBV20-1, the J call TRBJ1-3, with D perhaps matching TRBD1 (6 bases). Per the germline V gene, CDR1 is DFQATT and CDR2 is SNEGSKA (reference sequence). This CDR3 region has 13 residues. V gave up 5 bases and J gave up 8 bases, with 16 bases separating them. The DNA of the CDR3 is TGCAGTGCTTTTCACAGGGCCGGGGACACCATATATTTT. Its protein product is CSAFHRAGDTIYF.

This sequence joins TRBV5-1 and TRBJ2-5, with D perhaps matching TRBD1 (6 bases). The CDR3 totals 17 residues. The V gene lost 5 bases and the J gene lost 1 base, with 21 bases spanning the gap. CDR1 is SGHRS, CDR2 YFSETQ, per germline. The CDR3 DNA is TGCGCCAGCAGAGCATCCGGGACAACGACGATCCAAGAGACCCAGTACTTC. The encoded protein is CASRASGTTTIQETQYF.

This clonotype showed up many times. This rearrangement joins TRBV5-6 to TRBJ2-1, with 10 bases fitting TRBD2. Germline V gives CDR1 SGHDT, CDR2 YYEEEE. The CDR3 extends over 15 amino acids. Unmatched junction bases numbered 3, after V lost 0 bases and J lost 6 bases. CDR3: CASSLVLAGANEQFF. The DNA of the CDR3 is TGTGCCAGCAGCTTGGTCCTAGCGGGAGCCAATGAGCAGTTCTTC. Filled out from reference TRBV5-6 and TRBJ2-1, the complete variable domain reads DAGVTQSPTHLIKTRGQQVTLRCSPKSGHDTVSWYQQALGQGPQFIFQYYEEEERQRGNFPDRFSGHQFPNYSSELNVNALLLGDSALYLCASSLVLAGANEQFFGPGTRLTVL.

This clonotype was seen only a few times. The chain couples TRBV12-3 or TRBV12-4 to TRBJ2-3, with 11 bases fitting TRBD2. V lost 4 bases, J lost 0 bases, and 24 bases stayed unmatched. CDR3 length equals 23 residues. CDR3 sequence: CASSSFPARAGTSGLASTDTQYF. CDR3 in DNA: TGTGCCAGCAGTTCCTTCCCCGCTAGAGCCGGGACTAGCGGCTTAGCTAGCACAGATACGCAGTATTTT.

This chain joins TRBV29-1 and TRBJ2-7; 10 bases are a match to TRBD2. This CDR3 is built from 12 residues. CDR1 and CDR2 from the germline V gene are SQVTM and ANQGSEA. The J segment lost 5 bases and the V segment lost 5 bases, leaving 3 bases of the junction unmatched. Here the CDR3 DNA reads TGCAGCGTTTCCCTAGCGGGAGACGAGCAGTACTTC. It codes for CSVSLAGDEQYF.

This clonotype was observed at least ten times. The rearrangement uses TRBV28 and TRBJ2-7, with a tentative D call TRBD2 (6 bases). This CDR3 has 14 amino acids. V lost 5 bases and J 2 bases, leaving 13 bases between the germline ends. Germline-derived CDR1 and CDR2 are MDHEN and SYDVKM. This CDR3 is CASSTGTGAYEQYF. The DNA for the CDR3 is TGTGCCAGCAGTACCGGGACTGGAGCCTACGAGCAGTACTTC.

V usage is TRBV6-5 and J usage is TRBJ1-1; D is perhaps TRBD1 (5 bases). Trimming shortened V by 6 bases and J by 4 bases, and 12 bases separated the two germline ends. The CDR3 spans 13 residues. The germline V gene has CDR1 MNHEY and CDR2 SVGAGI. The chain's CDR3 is CASSGGVRTEAFF. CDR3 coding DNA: TGTGCCAGCAGCGGAGGGGTTCGCACTGAAGCTTTCTTT.

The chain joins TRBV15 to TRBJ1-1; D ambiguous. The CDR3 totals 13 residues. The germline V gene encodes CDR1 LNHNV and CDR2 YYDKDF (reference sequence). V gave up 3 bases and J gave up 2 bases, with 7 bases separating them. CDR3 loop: CATSRNTNTEAFF. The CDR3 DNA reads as TGTGCCACCAGCAGGAATACTAACACTGAAGCTTTCTTT.

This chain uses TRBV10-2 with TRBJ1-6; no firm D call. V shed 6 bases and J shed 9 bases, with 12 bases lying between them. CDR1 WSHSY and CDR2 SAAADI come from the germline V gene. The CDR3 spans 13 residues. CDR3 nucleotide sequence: TGCGCCAGCAGAGAAGGACTAAGTTCACCCCTCCACTTT. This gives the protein CASREGLSSPLHF.

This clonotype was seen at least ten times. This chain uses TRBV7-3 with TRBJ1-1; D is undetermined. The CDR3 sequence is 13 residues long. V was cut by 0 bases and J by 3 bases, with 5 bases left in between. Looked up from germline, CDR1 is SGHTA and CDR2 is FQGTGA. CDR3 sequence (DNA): TGTGCCAGCAGCTTAACTCAGGACACTGAAGCTTTCTTT. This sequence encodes CASSLTQDTEAFF.

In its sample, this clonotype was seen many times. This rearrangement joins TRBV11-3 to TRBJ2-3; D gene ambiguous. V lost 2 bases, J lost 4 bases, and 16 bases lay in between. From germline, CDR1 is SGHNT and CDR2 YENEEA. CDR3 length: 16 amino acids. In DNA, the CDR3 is TGTGCCAGCAGCTTAAACCCGGCCTACCCCCCAGATACGCAGTATTTT. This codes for CASSLNPAYPPDTQYF.

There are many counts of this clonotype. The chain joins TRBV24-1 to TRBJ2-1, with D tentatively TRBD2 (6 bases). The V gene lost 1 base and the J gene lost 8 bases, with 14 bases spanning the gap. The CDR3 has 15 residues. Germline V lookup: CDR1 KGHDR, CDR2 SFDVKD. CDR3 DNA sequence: TGTGCCACCAGTGATTTTAGGGCGGGGAGCGATGAGCAGTTCTTC. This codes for CATSDFRAGSDEQFF.

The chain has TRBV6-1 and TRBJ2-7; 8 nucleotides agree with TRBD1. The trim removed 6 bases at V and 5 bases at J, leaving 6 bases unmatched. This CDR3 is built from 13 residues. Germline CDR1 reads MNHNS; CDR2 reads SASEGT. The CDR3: CASRRTGSNEQYF. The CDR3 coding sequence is TGTGCCAGCAGACGGACAGGGTCGAACGAGCAGTACTTC.

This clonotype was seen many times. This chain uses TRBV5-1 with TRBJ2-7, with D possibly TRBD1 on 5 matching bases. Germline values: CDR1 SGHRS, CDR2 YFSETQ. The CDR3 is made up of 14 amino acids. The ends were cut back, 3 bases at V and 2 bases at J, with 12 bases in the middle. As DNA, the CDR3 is TGCGCCAGCAGCTCGACGACAGAAGCCTACGAGCAGTACTTC. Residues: CASSSTTEAYEQYF.

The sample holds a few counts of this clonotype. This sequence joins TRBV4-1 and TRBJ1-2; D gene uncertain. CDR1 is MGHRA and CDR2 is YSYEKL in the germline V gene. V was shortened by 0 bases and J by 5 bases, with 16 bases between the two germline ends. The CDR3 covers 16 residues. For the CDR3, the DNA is TGCGCCAGCAGCCAAGATCCCACCGGCAGGTTTTATGGCTACACCTTC. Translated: CASSQDPTGRFYGYTF.

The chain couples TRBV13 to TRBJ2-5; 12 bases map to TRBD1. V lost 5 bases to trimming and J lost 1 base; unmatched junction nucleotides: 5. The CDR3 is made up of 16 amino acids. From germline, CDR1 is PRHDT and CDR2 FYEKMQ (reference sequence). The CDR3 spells CASSAAGQGAQETQYF. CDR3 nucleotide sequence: TGTGCCAGCAGCGCAGCGGGACAGGGGGCCCAAGAGACCCAGTACTTC.

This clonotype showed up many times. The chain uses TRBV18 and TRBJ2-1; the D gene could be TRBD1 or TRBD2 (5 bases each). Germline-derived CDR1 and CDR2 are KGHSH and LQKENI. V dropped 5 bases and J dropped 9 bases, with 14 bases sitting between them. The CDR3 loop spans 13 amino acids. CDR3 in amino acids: CASSGADRGEQFF. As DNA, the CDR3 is TGTGCCAGCTCAGGGGCCGACCGGGGTGAGCAGTTCTTC.

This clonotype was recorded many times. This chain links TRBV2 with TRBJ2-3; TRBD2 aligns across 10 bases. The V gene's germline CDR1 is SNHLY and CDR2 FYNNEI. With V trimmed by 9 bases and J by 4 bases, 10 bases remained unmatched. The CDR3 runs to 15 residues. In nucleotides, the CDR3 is TGTGCCAGGGCCGGACTAGCGGCAGGCGCAGATACGCAGTATTTT. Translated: CARAGLAAGADTQYF.

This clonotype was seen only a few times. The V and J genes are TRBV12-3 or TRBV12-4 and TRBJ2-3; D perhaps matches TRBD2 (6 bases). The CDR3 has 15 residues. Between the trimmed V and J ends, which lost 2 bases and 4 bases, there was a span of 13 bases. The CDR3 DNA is TGTGCCAGCAGTTTACGTGGCGGAGGGGCAGATACGCAGTATTTT. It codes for CASSLRGGGADTQYF.